The 15 T cell receptor beta chains below were found in one sample sequenced in a study of T cell responses to AZD1222 COVID-19 vaccine. The method was immunoSEQ multiplex PCR; TCRdb's version includes in-frame clones alone and lacks a portion of them. The data hold about 190,000 clones, with approximately 90% observed a single time. Specimen: peripheral blood, collected on day 0 of AZD1222 vaccination. The source of these receptors is an adult in good health.

CDR3 region: CASSPYTGGSSTDTQYF. The CDR3, as DNA: TGTGCCAGCAGCCCGTATACGGGTGGGTCTAGCACAGATACGCAGTATTTT. The chain employs TRBV11-2 and TRBJ2-3, with unresolved D. CDR1 and CDR2 (germline): SGHAT, FQNNGV. The length of the CDR3 is 17 residues. V lost 5 bases and J lost 0, with 18 bases in between.

The V call is TRBV29-1, the J call TRBJ2-1, with 10 bases that match TRBD2. The CDR3 sequence is 14 residues long. Germline V gene data show CDR1 as SQVTM and CDR2 as ANQGSEA. Unmatched junction bases numbered 6, after V lost 4 bases and J lost 6 bases. In DNA, the CDR3 is TGCAGCGTTGGCGCTAGCGGGAGAATCAATGAGCAGTTCTTC. It translates to CSVGASGRINEQFF.

The chain recombines TRBV4-2 with TRBJ2-7; possible D gene TRBD2, 6 bases. Trimming removed 1 base from V and 1 base from J, with 14 bases in between. This CDR3 has 16 residues. Germline V gene data show CDR1 as LGHNA and CDR2 as YNFKEQ. The DNA of the CDR3 is TGTGCCAGCAGCCAAGTTTTGGCTAGCGATTCCTACGAGCAGTACTTC. This sequence encodes CASSQVLASDSYEQYF.

In this sample, this clone turned up once. The V and J genes are TRBV24-1 and TRBJ2-1; D is undetermined. Between the trimmed V and J ends, which lost 4 bases and 5 bases, there was a span of 11 bases. Germline V gene sequence: CDR1 KGHDR, CDR2 SFDVKD. CDR3 length: 14 residues. The CDR3 here is CATSEETPHNEQFF. As DNA, the CDR3 is TGTGCCACCAGTGAAGAAACACCCCACAATGAGCAGTTCTTC.

This chain connects TRBV5-6 to TRBJ2-3; the D gene could be TRBD1 or TRBD2 (5 bases each). V lost 4 bases and J 8 bases, leaving 17 bases between the germline ends. Germline V gene data show CDR1 as SGHDT and CDR2 as YYEEEE. CDR3 length equals 14 residues. CDR3 DNA: TGTGCCAGCAGCCCGGGACCCGCCGACGGTACGCAGTATTTT. Protein sequence: CASSPGPADGTQYF.

The gene calls are TRBV29-1 and TRBJ1-5; the D gene is possibly TRBD1 (5 bases). Germline CDR1 is SQVTM and CDR2 is ANQGSEA. V lost 6 bases to trimming and J lost 0 bases, with 9 bases between them. This CDR3 is built from 13 residues. The CDR3 nucleotides read TGCAGCGTGGGGGAGGATAGCAATCAGCCCCAGCATTTT. Its protein product is CSVGEDSNQPQHF.

V is TRBV5-1 and J is TRBJ2-5, with 12 bases fitting TRBD2. Per germline, CDR1 SGHRS and CDR2 YFSETQ. After removal of 0 bases from V and 3 bases from J, the junction contained 0 bases not matched to a gene. The CDR3 runs to 15 residues. The CDR3 sequence is CASSLGLAGEETQYF. The CDR3 DNA sequence: TGCGCCAGCAGCTTGGGACTAGCGGGAGAAGAGACCCAGTACTTC.

J is TRBJ2-3 and V is TRBV7-9; 8 bases agree with TRBD1. J lost 1 base, V lost 8 bases, and 5 bases had no gene match. Germline V gene lookup returns CDR1 SEHNR and CDR2 FQNEAQ (reference sequence). This CDR3 has 14 amino acids. CDR3 coding DNA: TGTGCCAGCCTGTGGGGACAGGGCACAGATACGCAGTATTTT. Protein: CASLWGQGTDTQYF.

The chain carries TRBV7-9 and TRBJ2-1, with 10 bases fitting TRBD2. The V and J ends lost 5 bases and 9 bases, in that order; junction bases with no gene match: 4. The germline CDR1 and CDR2 sequences are SEHNR and FQNEAQ (reference sequence). CDR3 length equals 13 residues. In DNA, the CDR3 is TGTGCCAGCAGCCAGAGCGGGGGGGCTGAGCAGTTCTTC. It translates to CASSQSGGAEQFF.

The chain has TRBV5-4 and TRBJ2-7, with 9 bases fitting TRBD1. Germline values: CDR1 SGHNT, CDR2 YYREEE (reference sequence). V was clipped by 4 bases and J by 6 bases; unmatched bases: 11. The CDR3 is 15 amino acids. CDR3 amino acids: CASSTDRGGIGEQYF. CDR3 DNA sequence: TGTGCCAGCAGCACGGACAGGGGAGGTATCGGCGAGCAGTACTTC.

The V and J genes are TRBV25-1 and TRBJ2-7; tentatively, D is TRBD2 (6 bases). CDR3 length: 14 amino acids. Germline V CDR1 and CDR2: MGHDK, SYGVNS. V lost 8 bases to trimming and J lost 0 bases, with 14 bases between them. The CDR3 loop reads CASRKTAGSYEQYF. DNA of the CDR3: TGTGCCAGCCGTAAAACAGCGGGCTCCTACGAGCAGTACTTC.

V usage is TRBV2 and J usage is TRBJ2-3, with 8 bases aligning to TRBD2. The germline V gene encodes CDR1 SNHLY and CDR2 FYNNEI. This CDR3 spans 13 amino acids. V was clipped by 10 bases and J by 0 bases; unmatched bases: 3. The CDR3 DNA is TGTGCCACCTCTAGCGGGAGCACAGATACGCAGTATTTT. Translation gives CATSSGSTDTQYF.

In its sample, this clone was seen a few times. V usage is TRBV7-6 and J usage is TRBJ2-7, with 12 bases aligning to TRBD1. The length of the CDR3 is 16 residues. The germline V gene has CDR1 SGHVS and CDR2 FNYEAQ. The V gene end was trimmed by 5 bases and the J gene end by 5 bases; junction bases not matched to a gene: 10. The CDR3 region has the DNA TGTGCCAGCAGCCCCCTGGGGGGACAGGGGGCCGACGAGCAGTACTTC. Protein product: CASSPLGGQGADEQYF.

The V and J genes are TRBV9 and TRBJ1-1; no firm D call. The CDR3 has 13 residues. The germline V and J ends were trimmed by 0 bases and 4 bases, with 7 bases remaining between them. CDR1 and CDR2 from the germline V gene are SGDLS and YYNGEE. This CDR3 reads CASSVVGSTEAFF. The DNA for the CDR3 is TGTGCCAGCAGCGTAGTGGGGAGCACTGAAGCTTTCTTT.

The rearrangement uses TRBV7-2 and TRBJ1-1, with D perhaps TRBD1 (6 bases). Germline-derived CDR1 and CDR2 are SGHTA and FQGNSA. CDR3 size: 19 residues. V was trimmed by 5 bases and J by 0 bases, leaving 25 bases between them. The CDR3 DNA sequence: TGTGCCAGCAGCAATAAGCCTCGTAGGACAGTGGACATGAACACTGAAGCTTTCTTT. Residues: CASSNKPRRTVDMNTEAFF. The full variable domain, rest sourced from reference TRBV7-2 and TRBJ1-1, is GAGVSQSPSNKVTEKGKDVELRCDPISGHTALYWYRQSLGQGLEFLIYFQGNSAPDKSGLPSDRFSAERTGGSVSTLTIQRTQQEDSAVYLCASSNKPRRTVDMNTEAFFGQGTRLTVV.